The entry below describes one T cell receptor (beta chain). No antigen is known for it. These data belong to a study of shared clonotypes between healthy human individuals. General study points: A reduction in generation probabilities was seen for non-shared clonotypes relative to those shared by all four donors.

Naive CD8 cells lacked CD45RO and underwent positive selection for CCR7, leaving out terminally differentiated effector memory CD45RA+ cells. Only Caucasian adults living in Nashville, Tennessee made up the donor group. Each replicate PCR on the sorted subsets used roughly 190 ng DNA (roughly 27,000 T cell genomes). Here immunoSEQ multiplex PCR was the method, and the copy in TCRdb shows in-frame clones only, minus some. The sample contains around 2,100,000 clones, approximately 95% of which appear only once. The sequence was obtained from a man younger than 35 in good health. Sequencing used naive CD8+ T cells sorted from blood.

CDR3 DNA sequence: TGCGCCAGCAGCCAAGATATGATTCGGGGAACCGGGGAGCTGTTTTTT. Translating it yields CASSQDMIRGTGELFF. The rearrangement uses TRBV4-3 and TRBJ2-2; D is possibly TRBD2 (5 bases). Trimming stripped 0 bases from V and 5 bases from J, with 13 bases between. The CDR3 is made up of 16 amino acids. Germline V gives CDR1 LGHNA, CDR2 YSLEER.